The clone carrying this T cell receptor (beta chain) was seen only a few times. The antigen remains unidentified. These data come from a study of CD8+CD57+ T cells in acquired aplastic anemia. The wider study: DNA from sorted CD4+ and CD8+ cells averaged roughly 3.4 ug.

CDR1 and CDR2 (germline): SGHTA, FQGNSA. This CDR3 is built from 13 residues. Trimming stripped 4 bases from V and 1 base from J, with 5 bases between. According to the study, genomic DNA was the template for TCR beta VDJ and CDR3 profiling. A single record per CDR3 protein comes from TCRdb applying MiXCR to the reads. Among 220,000 or so distinct CDR3 sequences listed, 60% to 80% were seen once. Patients who underwent sequencing had shown CD8+CD57+ cell expansion by flow cytometry. By the time of blood sampling, patients had still received no therapy. Findings of the study overall: Both patients and controls carried the same twenty-nine CD8+ CDR3 sequences. Significance was not reached for CD8+ Simpson's diversity between patients and controls.

This TCR derives from a human donor with aplastic anemia. The V and J genes are TRBV7-2 and TRBJ1-3, with D unclear. Sequenced sample: sorted CD4+, CD8+, or CD8+CD57+ T cells (not recorded which) from PBMCs. CDR3 DNA: TGTGCCAGCAGCTATATATCTGGAAACACCATATATTTT. It encodes CASSYISGNTIYF. The complete variable domain, with remaining parts taken from reference TRBV7-2 and TRBJ1-3, reads GAGVSQSPSNKVTEKGKDVELRCDPISGHTALYWYRQSLGQGLEFLIYFQGNSAPDKSGLPSDRFSAERTGGSVSTLTIQRTQQEDSAVYLCASSYISGNTIYFGEGSWLTVV.